The TCR beta chain described here comes from a study of technical replicates of blood from a handful of donors. The sample holds one count of this clone. V lost 4 bases, J lost 5 bases, and 1 base stayed unmatched. Germline loops: CDR1 SQVTM, CDR2 ANQGSEA. This CDR3 has 11 residues. Repertoires were generated with immunoSEQ multiplex PCR, while TCRdb's copy carries only in-frame clones and drops some. The sample has about 88,000 clones; roughly 94% are singletons. This chain connects TRBV29-1 to TRBJ2-5; 7 bases match TRBD1. Material: T cells isolated from PBMCs. The sequence was collected from a human donor in good health. CDR3 DNA: TGCAGCGTTGCGACAGGGGAGACCCAGTACTTC. It codes for CSVATGETQYF.